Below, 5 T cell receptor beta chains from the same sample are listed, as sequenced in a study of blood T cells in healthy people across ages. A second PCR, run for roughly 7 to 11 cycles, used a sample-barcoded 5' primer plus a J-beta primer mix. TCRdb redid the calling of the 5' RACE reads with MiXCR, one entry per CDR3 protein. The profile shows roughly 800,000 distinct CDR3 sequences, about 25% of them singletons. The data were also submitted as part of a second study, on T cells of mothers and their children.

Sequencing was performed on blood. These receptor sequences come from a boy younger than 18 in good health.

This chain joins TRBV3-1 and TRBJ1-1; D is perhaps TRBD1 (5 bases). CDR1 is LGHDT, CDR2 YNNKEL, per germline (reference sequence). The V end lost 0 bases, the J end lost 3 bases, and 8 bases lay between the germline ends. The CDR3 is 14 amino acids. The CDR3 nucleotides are TGTGCCAGCAGCCAAGAGTTGGGGGACACTGAAGCTTTCTTT. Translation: CASSQELGDTEAFF.

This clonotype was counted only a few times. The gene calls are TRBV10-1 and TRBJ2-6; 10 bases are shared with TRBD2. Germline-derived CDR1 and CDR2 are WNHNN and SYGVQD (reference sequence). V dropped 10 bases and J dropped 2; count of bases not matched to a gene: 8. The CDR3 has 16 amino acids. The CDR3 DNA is TGCGCCATCCTAGCGGGAGCGATCCCTGGGGCCAACGTCCTGACTTTC. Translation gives CAILAGAIPGANVLTF.

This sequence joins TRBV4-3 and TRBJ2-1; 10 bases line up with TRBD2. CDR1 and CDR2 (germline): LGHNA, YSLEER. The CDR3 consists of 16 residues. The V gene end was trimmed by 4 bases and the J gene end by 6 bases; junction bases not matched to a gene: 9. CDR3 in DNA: TGCGCCAGCAGCCGAGATGGGGCTAGCGGGGGCAATGAGCAGTTCTTC. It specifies CASSRDGASGGNEQFF.

The CDR3 protein is CASSLGTSGGGNEQFF. The DNA for the CDR3 is TGCGCCAGCAGCTTGGGGACTAGCGGTGGGGGGAATGAGCAGTTCTTC. This chain connects TRBV5-1 to TRBJ2-1; TRBD2 matches 10 bases. The germline V gene has CDR1 SGHRS and CDR2 YFSETQ. V trimming: 0 bases; J trimming: 7 bases; junction bases outside the gene matches: 7. CDR3 length equals 16 residues.

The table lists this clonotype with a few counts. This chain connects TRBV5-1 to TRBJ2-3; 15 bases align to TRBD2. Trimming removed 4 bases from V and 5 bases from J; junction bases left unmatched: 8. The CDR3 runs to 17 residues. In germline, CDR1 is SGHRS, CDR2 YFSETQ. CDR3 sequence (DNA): TGCGCCAGCAGCCTGCGGACTAGCGGGGGGGCCATAGATACGCAGTATTTT. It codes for CASSLRTSGGAIDTQYF.